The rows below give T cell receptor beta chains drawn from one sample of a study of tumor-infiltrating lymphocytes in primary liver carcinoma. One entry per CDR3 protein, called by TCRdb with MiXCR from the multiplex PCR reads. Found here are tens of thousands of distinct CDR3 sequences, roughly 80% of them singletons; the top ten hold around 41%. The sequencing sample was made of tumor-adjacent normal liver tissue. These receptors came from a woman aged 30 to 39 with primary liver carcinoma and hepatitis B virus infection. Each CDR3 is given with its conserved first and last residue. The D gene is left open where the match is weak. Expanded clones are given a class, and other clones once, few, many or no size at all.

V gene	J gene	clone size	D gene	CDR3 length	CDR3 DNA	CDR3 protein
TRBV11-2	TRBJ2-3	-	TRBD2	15	TGTACCAGCAGGAGAAGCGGGAGTGTGACAGATACGCAGTATTTT	CTSRRSGSVTDTQYF
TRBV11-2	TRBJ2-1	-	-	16	TGTGCCAGCAGCTTAGTCTGTGGGACGAAGGAAGATGAGCAGCTCTTC	CASSLVCGTKEDEQLF
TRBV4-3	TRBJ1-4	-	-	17	TGCGTCAGCAGCCAAATAGGCCGGGGCGACACCCCTGAAAAACTGTTTTTT	CVSSQIGRGDTPEKLFF
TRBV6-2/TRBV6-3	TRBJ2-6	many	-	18	TGTGCCAGCACATCGGGGGACATAGGGGGCTCTGGGGCCAACGTCCTGACTTTC	CASTSGDIGGSGANVLTF
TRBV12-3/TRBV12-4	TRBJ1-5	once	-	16	TGTGCCAGCAGCCGATCAGATAAGGGGACCGATCAGCCTCAGCATTTT	CASSRSDKGTDQPQHF
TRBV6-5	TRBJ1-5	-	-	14	TGTGCCACCAGTTATTCGACGGAGGGTCGGCCCCAGCATTTT	CATSYSTEGRPQHF
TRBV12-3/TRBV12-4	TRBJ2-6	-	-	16	TGTGCCAGCGGCCGTAGCAGGGGCACTGGGGCCAACGTCCTGACTTTC	CASGRSRGTGANVLTF
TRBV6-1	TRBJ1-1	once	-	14	TGTGCCAGCAGTCCCACTTGGTGGTGCACTGAAGCTTTCTTT	CASSPTWWCTEAFF
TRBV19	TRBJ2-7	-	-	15	TGTGCCAGTAGGGGCGGTACAATGGGTTCCTACGAGCAGTACTTC	CASRGGTMGSYEQYF
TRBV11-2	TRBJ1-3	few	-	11	TGTACCAGTAGTCCGGGAACAGCCCTCTATTTT	CTSSPGTALYF
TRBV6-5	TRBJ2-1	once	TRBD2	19	TGTGCCAGCAGTTACTCGTGCGACGGGACTAGCACAGTGTACAATGAGCAGTTCTTC	CASSYSCDGTSTVYNEQFF
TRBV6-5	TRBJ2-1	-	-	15	TGTGCCAGCAGTTACGTGGTACAAGGCCACAATGAGCAGTTCTTC	CASSYVVQGHNEQFF
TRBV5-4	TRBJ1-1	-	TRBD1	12	TGTGCCAGCAGCTGGGACAGTTCGGAAGCTTTCTTT	CASSWDSSEAFF
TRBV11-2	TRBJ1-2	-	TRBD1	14	TGTGCCAGCAGATATACAGGGGGGGGTGGAGGCTACACCTTC	CASRYTGGGGGYTF
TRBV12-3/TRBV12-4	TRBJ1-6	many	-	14	TGTGCCAGCAGTTTTAGGGGGGCCGATTCACCCCTCCACTTT	CASSFRGADSPLHF
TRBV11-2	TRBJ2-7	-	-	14	TGTGCCAGCAGTCGGACGGGGCCCTCCTACGAGCGGTACTTC	CASSRTGPSYERYF
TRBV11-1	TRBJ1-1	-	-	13	TGTGCTAGCAGCCAAGCGCAGGACACTGAAGCTTTCTTT	CASSQAQDTEAFF
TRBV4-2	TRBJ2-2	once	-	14	TGCGCCAGCAGCCAAGGACTCAACACCGGGGAGCTGTTTTTT	CASSQGLNTGELFF
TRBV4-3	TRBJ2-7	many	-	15	TGCGCCAGCAGCCAAGTGGCTGACTACTCCTACGAGCAGTACTTC	CASSQVADYSYEQYF
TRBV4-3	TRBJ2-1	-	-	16	TGCGCCAATAGCCAAGATGCGGGAAGCTCCTACAATGAGCAATTCTTC	CANSQDAGSSYNEQFF
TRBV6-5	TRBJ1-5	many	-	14	TGTGCCAGCAGTCTAGGGGGGAGCAATCAGCCCCAGCATTTT	CASSLGGSNQPQHF
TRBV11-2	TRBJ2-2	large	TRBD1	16	TGTGCCAGCAGCTTAGTTCAGGACAGGGGGCGCCGGGAGCTGTTTTTT	CASSLVQDRGRRELFF
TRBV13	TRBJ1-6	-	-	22	TGTGCTAGCAGACCAACGACTCCCCCGGACAGATTTGAAGGAAAATGGAATTCACCCCTCGACTTT	CASRPTTPPDRFEGKWNSPLDF
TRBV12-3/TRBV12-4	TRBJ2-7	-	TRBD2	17	TGTGTCAGCAGTCTACCCGGGACTAGCGAGACAGTTTTGGTGCAGTACTTC	CVSSLPGTSETVLVQYF
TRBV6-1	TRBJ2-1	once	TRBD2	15	TGTGTCAGCAGTGAAGGGTTAGCGGGATGCCATGAGCAGTTCTTC	CVSSEGLAGCHEQFF
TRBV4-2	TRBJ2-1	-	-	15	TGTGCCAGCAGCTCGTGGACTATCGAGGCGAATGAGCAGTTCTTC	CASSSWTIEANEQFF
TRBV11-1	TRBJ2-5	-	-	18	TGTGCCAGCAGCTTACCCGGGGCCCCGCGGAAGAGGGATGAGACCCTATACTTC	CASSLPGAPRKRDETLYF
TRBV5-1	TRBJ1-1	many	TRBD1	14	TGCGCCAGCAGCTTGGCAGGGGGCAAGGCTGAAGCTTTCTTT	CASSLAGGKAEAFF
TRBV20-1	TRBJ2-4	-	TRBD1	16	TGCAGTGCTCCTCCGCATCATGACAGGGCTGGAAACATTCAGTACTTC	CSAPPHHDRAGNIQYF
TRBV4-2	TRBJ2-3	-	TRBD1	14	TGTGCCAGCAGCGAACCGACAGGGGTAGATACGCATTATTTT	CASSEPTGVDTHYF
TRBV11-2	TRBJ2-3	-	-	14	TGTGTCAGCAGCTTACCAGTGAGCACAAATACGCGGTATTTT	CVSSLPVSTNTRYF
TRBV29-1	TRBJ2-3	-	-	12	TGCAGTGCAGGTCGAATCACAGATACGCAGTACTTT	CSAGRITDTQYF
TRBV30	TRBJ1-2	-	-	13	-	CVWTWGSGIGFTF
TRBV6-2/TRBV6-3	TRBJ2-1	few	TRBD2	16	TGTGCCAGCAGGCCTTCTACGGGAGGCCACCTGAATGAGCAGTTCTTC	CASRPSTGGHLNEQFF
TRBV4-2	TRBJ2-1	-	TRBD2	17	TGTGCCAGCAGCCAGGAGGGACCTTGTGGGAGGGCCAATGAGCAGTTCTTC	CASSQEGPCGRANEQFF
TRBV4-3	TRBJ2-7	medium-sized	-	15	TGCGCCAGCAGCCAAAACTATCCGGAGCTCTACGAGCAGTACTTC	CASSQNYPELYEQYF
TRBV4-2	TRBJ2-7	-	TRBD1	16	TGTGCCAGCAGCCAAGATCCTAGCAGGGGGACCTACGAGCAGTACTTC	CASSQDPSRGTYEQYF
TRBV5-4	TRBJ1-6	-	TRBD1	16	TGTGTCAGCAGCTTAGGGGGCAGCTCCTATAATTCATCCCTCCACTTT	CVSSLGGSSYNSSLHF
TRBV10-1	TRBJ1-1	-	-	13	TGCGCCAGCAGTGAATCCAGGGTAACTGAAGGTATCTTT	CASSESRVTEGIF
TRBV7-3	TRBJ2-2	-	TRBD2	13	TGTACCAGCAGCCGGGGGGTTACCGGGGAGCTGTTTTTT	CTSSRGVTGELFF
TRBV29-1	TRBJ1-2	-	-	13	TGCAGCGTGGAGGGCCTTCGGGGCAATGGCTACACATTC	CSVEGLRGNGYTF
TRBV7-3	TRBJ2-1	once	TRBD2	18	TGTGCCAGCAGCTCATTCTTTAGAGCGGGAGGCCCTTACAATGAGCAGTTCTTC	CASSSFFRAGGPYNEQFF
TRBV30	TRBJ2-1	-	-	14	TGCGCCTGTCGAGGGGGGAGTTCCTACAATGAGCAGTTCTTC	CACRGGSSYNEQFF
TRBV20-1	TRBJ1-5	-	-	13	TGCAGTGCTAGAGATTCAGGGTTTCAGACCCAGCATTTT	CSARDSGFQTQHF
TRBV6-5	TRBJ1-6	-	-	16	TGCGCCAGCAGCAGACAGTCTGCCATATATAATTCACCCCTCCACTTT	CASSRQSAIYNSPLHF
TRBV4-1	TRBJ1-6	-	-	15	TGCGCCAGCAGCTCGGGGTTTGGCAGAGAGTCGCACCTCCACTTT	CASSSGFGRESHLHF
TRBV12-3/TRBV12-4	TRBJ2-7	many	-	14	TGTGCCAGCAGTTTGAGGCAGGGAATCCACGAGCAGTACTTC	CASSLRQGIHEQYF
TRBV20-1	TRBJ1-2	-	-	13	TGCAGTGCTAAACGGATGGCAGTCTATGGCTACACCTTC	CSAKRMAVYGYTF
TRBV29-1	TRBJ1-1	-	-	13	TGCAACACAAGGGGGGGGCTGAACACTGAAGCTTTCTTT	CNTRGGLNTEAFF